This is a list of T cell receptor beta chains from one sample in a study of blood T cell repertoires in COVID-19. Profiled with immunoSEQ multiplex PCR; TCRdb holds only in-frame clones, not every one. Here the sample spans hundreds of thousands of clones, around 87% being singletons. Sequencing input: PBMCs or T cells enriched from blood (not recorded which). The receptors were sampled from a woman aged 45 to 65 who had recovered from COVID-19. CDR3s include the opening cysteine and the closing phenylalanine or tryptophan. The order of the fields is V gene, J gene, clone size, D gene, CDR3 DNA, CDR3 protein. D genes are given only for firm matches. Only part of the rows carry a size: once, few, many, or a class if the clone is expanded.

TRBV21-1	TRBJ1-2	.	.	TGTGCCGACCGACCGGGACAGGGGTACTATGGCTACACCTTC	CADRPGQGYYGYTF
TRBV2	TRBJ2-1	few	.	TGTGCCAGCAGTGAGGCGGGATATGAGCAGTTCTTC	CASSEAGYEQFF
TRBV5-1	TRBJ2-1	.	TRBD2	TGCGCCAGCAGCTCCCCCTCACTAGCGGGAGGGAACAATGAGCAGTTCTTC	CASSSPSLAGGNNEQFF
TRBV19	TRBJ2-7	.	TRBD2	TGTGCCAGTAGTAGAAAAACTAGCGGGGACCAGGGGTACAGTTACGAGCAGTACTTC	CASSRKTSGDQGYSYEQYF
TRBV3-1/TRBV3-2	TRBJ1-2	.	.	TGTGCCAGCAGGGACACCGCTAACTATGGCTACACCTTC	CASRDTANYGYTF
TRBV27	TRBJ1-1	.	TRBD1	TGTGCCAGCAGTACGTTAGGACAGGGGCAGGGCACTGAAGCTTTCTTT	CASSTLGQGQGTEAFF
TRBV14	TRBJ2-7	.	TRBD2	TGTGCCAGCAGCCAACCTGTGACTAGCGATTACTACGAGCAGTACTTC	CASSQPVTSDYYEQYF
TRBV4-2	TRBJ1-5	.	.	TGTGCCAGCAGCCGCCAAGCCGGGACAAGTAATCAGCCCCAGCATTTT	CASSRQAGTSNQPQHF
TRBV2	TRBJ2-1	.	.	TGTGCCAGCAGGAAGCCGCTAGTGAATGAGCAGTTCTTC	CASRKPLVNEQFF
TRBV27	TRBJ2-1	.	.	TGTGCCAGCACTAAGGGGAATGAGCAGTTCTTC	CASTKGNEQFF
TRBV27	TRBJ1-1	.	.	TGTGCCAGCAGTTTATACCGGGAAACGAACACTGAAGCTTTCTTT	CASSLYRETNTEAFF
TRBV6-5	TRBJ1-1	.	.	TGTGCCAGCAGATTAACAGGCTTGAACACTGAAGCTTTCTTT	CASRLTGLNTEAFF
TRBV30	TRBJ2-3	.	.	TGTGCCTGGAGTCCCCACGAGCTGAACACAGATACGCAGTATTTT	CAWSPHELNTDTQYF
TRBV7-2	TRBJ2-2	.	TRBD2	TGTGCCAGCAGCCTTCAGACTAGCGGGAGTACCGGGGAGCTGTTTTTT	CASSLQTSGSTGELFF
TRBV7-9	TRBJ2-1	.	TRBD2	TGTGCCAGCAGCTTCTCAGGCCAGGCGGGGGATGAGCAGTTCTTC	CASSFSGQAGDEQFF
TRBV6-5	TRBJ2-7	.	TRBD2	TGTGCCATCAGGACTAGCGTGTCCTACGAGCAGTACTTC	CAIRTSVSYEQYF
TRBV18	TRBJ2-7	.	TRBD1	TGTGCCAGCTCACAAAACAGGGGGCTACTCTACGAGCAGTACTTC	CASSQNRGLLYEQYF
TRBV6-4	TRBJ1-1	.	.	TGTGCCAGCACCAATAACCAGGGCACTGAAGCTTTCTTT	CASTNNQGTEAFF
TRBV3-1/TRBV3-2	TRBJ1-1	.	.	TGTGCCAGCAGCCAGACTCCCACTGAAGCTTTCTTT	CASSQTPTEAFF
TRBV7-2	TRBJ2-1	.	TRBD2	TGTGCCAGCAGCCGGACTAGCGGTCCGTCCTACAATGAGCAGTTCTTC	CASSRTSGPSYNEQFF
TRBV19	TRBJ2-2	once	.	TGTGCCAGTAGTATAGGCGGGACTCCCGGGGAGCTGTTTTTT	CASSIGGTPGELFF
TRBV9	TRBJ2-1	.	TRBD2	TGTGCCAGCAGCGCCCCCCAGGGACTAGCGGGAAGGTCCTACAATGAGCAGTTCTTC	CASSAPQGLAGRSYNEQFF
TRBV5-1	TRBJ2-1	.	.	TGCGCCAGCAGCTTGGGGGGCGGCCCCCCCGGCAATGAGCAGTTCTTC	CASSLGGGPPGNEQFF
TRBV2	TRBJ1-2	many	TRBD1	TGTGCCAGCAGTGCAGCGGGACAGGGTCTTCATGGTTATGGCTACACCTTC	CASSAAGQGLHGYGYTF
TRBV30	TRBJ1-1	.	TRBD1	TGTGCCTGGAGGGGCCAGGGGGACACTGAAGCTTTCTTT	CAWRGQGDTEAFF
TRBV24-1	TRBJ2-3	.	TRBD2	TGTGCCACACACGATGACGGGAGGATCGCAGATACGCAGTATTTT	CATHDDGRIADTQYF
TRBV18	TRBJ1-2	many	.	TGTGCCAGCTCATCTGCGGGGGGAAGACCCTATGGCTACACCTTC	CASSSAGGRPYGYTF
TRBV3-1/TRBV3-2	TRBJ1-2	.	.	TGTGCCAGCAGGGACAGTAACTATGGCTACACCTTC	CASRDSNYGYTF
TRBV9	TRBJ1-3	.	.	TGTGCCAGCAGCGTAGGTGGACAGAAGGGAAACACCATATATTTT	CASSVGGQKGNTIYF
TRBV6-5	TRBJ2-6	few	.	TGTGCCAGCACAAGGGGGGGTCCTGGGGCCAACGTCCTGACTTTC	CASTRGGPGANVLTF
TRBV11-2	TRBJ1-4	.	TRBD1	TGTGCCAGCAGCTGGGACAGGGCGGCTAATGAAAAACTGTTTTTT	CASSWDRAANEKLFF
TRBV5-6	TRBJ1-6	few	.	TGTGCCAGCAGCTCAGAAGAAAATTCACCCCTCCACTTT	CASSSEENSPLHF
TRBV7-7	TRBJ2-2	.	.	TGTGCTAGCAGCTTCCCCGGGAGTCGTACCGGGGAGCTGTTTTTT	CASSFPGSRTGELFF
TRBV7-3	TRBJ2-7	.	.	TGTGCCAGCAGCTTAACGGGGGGTGGCTACGAGCAGTACTTC	CASSLTGGGYEQYF
TRBV14	TRBJ2-1	.	TRBD2	TGTGCCAGCAGCCAAGGGAGCGGGAGCTACAATGAGCAGTTCTTC	CASSQGSGSYNEQFF
TRBV11-2	TRBJ2-2	few	.	TGTGCCAGCAGCTTAGATCTGGCTAGAGCGAACACCGGGGAGCTGTTTTTT	CASSLDLARANTGELFF
TRBV11-2	TRBJ2-2	.	.	TGTGCCAGCAGCTTAGTGGCCAGTAACACCGGGGAGCTGTTTTTT	CASSLVASNTGELFF
TRBV20-1	TRBJ1-1	.	.	TGCAGTGCAAACAGGGCAGGGGTAGCTTTCTTT	CSANRAGVAFF
TRBV20-1	TRBJ1-1	.	.	TGCAGTGCTCTACAGACAGCTGAAGCTTTCTTT	CSALQTAEAFF
TRBV18	TRBJ1-4	once	.	TGTGCCAGCTCACTCGGCCGGGACTATGAAAAACTGTTTTTT	CASSLGRDYEKLFF
TRBV28	TRBJ1-3	few	TRBD1	TGTGCCAGCATAGGGACAGGACCGGGTGGAAACACCATATATTTT	CASIGTGPGGNTIYF